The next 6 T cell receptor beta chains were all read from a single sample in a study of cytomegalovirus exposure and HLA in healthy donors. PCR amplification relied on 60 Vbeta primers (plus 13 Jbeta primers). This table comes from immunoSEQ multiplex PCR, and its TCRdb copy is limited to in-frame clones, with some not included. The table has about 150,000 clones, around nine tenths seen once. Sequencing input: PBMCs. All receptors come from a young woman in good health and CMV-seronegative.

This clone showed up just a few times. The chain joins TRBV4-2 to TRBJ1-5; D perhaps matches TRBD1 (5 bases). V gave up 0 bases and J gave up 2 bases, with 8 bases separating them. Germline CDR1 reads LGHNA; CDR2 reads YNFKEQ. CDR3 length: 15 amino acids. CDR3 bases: TGTGCCAGCAGCCAAGAACCCAGGGGCAATCAGCCCCAGCATTTT. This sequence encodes CASSQEPRGNQPQHF.

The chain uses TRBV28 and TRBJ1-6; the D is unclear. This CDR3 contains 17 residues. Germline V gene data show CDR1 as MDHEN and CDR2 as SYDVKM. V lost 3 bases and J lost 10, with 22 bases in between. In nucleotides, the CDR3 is TGTGCCAGCAGTTTTAGGTCCCATCGTCCCATCAGGTCACCCCTCCACTTT. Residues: CASSFRSHRPIRSPLHF.

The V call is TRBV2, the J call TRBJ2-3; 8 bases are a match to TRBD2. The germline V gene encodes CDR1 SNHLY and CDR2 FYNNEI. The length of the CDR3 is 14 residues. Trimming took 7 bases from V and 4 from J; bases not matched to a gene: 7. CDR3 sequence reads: CASNVRGGSDTQYF. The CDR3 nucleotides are TGTGCCAGCAATGTCCGGGGGGGCTCAGATACGCAGTATTTT.

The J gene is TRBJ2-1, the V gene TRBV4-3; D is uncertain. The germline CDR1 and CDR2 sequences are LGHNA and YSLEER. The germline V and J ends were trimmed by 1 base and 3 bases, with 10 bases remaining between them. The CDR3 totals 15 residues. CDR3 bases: TGCGCCAGCAGCCAAGCAAAGCTGAACTACAATGAGCAGTTCTTC. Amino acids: CASSQAKLNYNEQFF.

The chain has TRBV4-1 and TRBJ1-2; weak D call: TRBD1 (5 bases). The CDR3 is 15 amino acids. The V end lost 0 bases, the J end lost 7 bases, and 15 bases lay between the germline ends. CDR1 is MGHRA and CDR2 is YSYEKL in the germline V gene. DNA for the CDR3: TGCGCCAGCAGCCAAGATCCTGGCAGGGTTGGTGGCTACACCTTC. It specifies CASSQDPGRVGGYTF.

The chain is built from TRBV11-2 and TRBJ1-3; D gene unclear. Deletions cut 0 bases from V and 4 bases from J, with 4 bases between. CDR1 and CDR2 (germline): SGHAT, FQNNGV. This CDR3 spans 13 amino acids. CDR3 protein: CASSLDLGNTIYF. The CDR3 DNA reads TGTGCCAGCAGCTTAGATCTCGGAAACACCATATATTTT.